A single sample gave rise to the 13 T cell receptor beta chains below, sequenced in a study of shared clonotypes between healthy human individuals. Assay: immunoSEQ multiplex PCR; the TCRdb copy retains only in-frame clones and omits some. The table shows about half a million clones, with 60% to 80% occurring only once. The specimen was PBMCs. The receptors derive from a woman aged 40-49 years in good health. Some clones in this sample may be carry-over from other donors' samples.

With regard to this clone: Other DNA sequences in this specimen translate into the identical CDR3. The chain combines TRBV30 with TRBJ1-4; no clear D gene. Deletions cut 3 bases from V and 9 bases from J, with 14 bases between. Germline CDR1 is GTSNPN and CDR2 is SVGIG (reference sequence). CDR3 length: 13 residues. The CDR3 protein is CAWSVRGSKKLFF. The CDR3 DNA reads TGTGCCTGGAGCGTACGGGGTTCGAAAAAACTGTTTTTT.

There are a few counts of this clone. V and J are TRBV7-3 and TRBJ2-1; D is uncertain. The CDR3 spans 14 residues. V was shortened by 5 bases and J by 0 bases, with 8 bases between the two germline ends. Germline V gene data show CDR1 as SGHTA and CDR2 as FQGTGA. CDR3 in amino acids: CASSPGPSYNEQFF. Here the CDR3 DNA reads TGTGCCAGCAGCCCCGGGCCCTCCTACAATGAGCAGTTCTTC.

The rearrangement joins TRBV28 to TRBJ1-4; tentatively, D is TRBD1 (6 bases). The CDR3 covers 14 residues. V lost 6 bases to trimming and J lost 7 bases, with 15 bases between them. CDR1 is MDHEN and CDR2 is SYDVKM in the germline V gene. Written as DNA, the CDR3 is TGTGCCAGCAGCTCGACAGGATCAGGTGAAAAACTGTTTTTT. Translation: CASSSTGSGEKLFF.

This clone was seen many times. The chain is built from TRBV25-1 and TRBJ2-3; D call uncertain. Germline V gene sequence: CDR1 MGHDK, CDR2 SYGVNS. The germline V and J ends were trimmed by 1 base and 0 bases, with 5 bases remaining between them. CDR3 size: 14 residues. The CDR3 spells CASSESFSTDTQYF. As DNA, the CDR3 is TGTGCCAGCAGTGAATCGTTTAGCACAGATACGCAGTATTTT.

As for this clone: A far larger clone is one nucleotide away, so this likely arose from a read error. The chain uses TRBV28 and TRBJ2-7; unclear D gene. Germline values: CDR1 MDHEN, CDR2 SYDVKM. CDR3 size: 11 residues. The CDR3 DNA reads TGTGCCGGCAGTTTCTCCTACGAGCAGTACTTC. It translates to CAGSFSYEQYF.

The rearrangement joins TRBV10-2 to TRBJ2-7; 9 bases match TRBD1. The CDR3 extends over 14 amino acids. Unmatched junction bases numbered 13, after V lost 10 bases and J lost 6 bases. Germline CDR1 and CDR2: WSHSY and SAAADI. CDR3: CATSRDRVLSEQYF. The CDR3 DNA reads TGCGCCACGTCCCGGGACAGGGTTCTCTCCGAGCAGTACTTC.

DNA for the CDR3: TGCAGCGTTGGTGCAGGACCAGGGGATGAGCAGTTCTTC. Its translation is CSVGAGPGDEQFF. This chain joins TRBV29-1 and TRBJ2-1, with a weak D call TRBD1 (6 bases). The germline CDR1 and CDR2 sequences are SQVTM and ANQGSEA. Trimming removed 4 bases at V and 8 bases at J, with 15 bases between. The CDR3 has 13 residues.

This sequence joins TRBV5-1 and TRBJ2-7, with 16 bases identical to TRBD2. CDR1 is SGHRS and CDR2 is YFSETQ in the germline V gene. The CDR3 consists of 19 residues. V lost 4 bases to trimming and J lost 1 base; unmatched junction nucleotides: 11. The CDR3 sequence is CASSRGTSGREVWSYEQYF. The CDR3 nucleotides read TGCGCCAGCAGCCGAGGGACTAGCGGGAGGGAGGTTTGGTCCTACGAGCAGTACTTC.

V is TRBV5-1 and J is TRBJ2-5; D may match TRBD1 or TRBD2 (6 bases each). V was clipped by 4 bases and J by 4 bases, with 17 bases between them. Germline CDR1 is SGHRS and CDR2 is YFSETQ. The CDR3 is 15 amino acids. CDR3 coding DNA: TGCGCCAGCAGCCCGGTCCCGGGGGCGCGAGAGACCCAGTACTTC. Its translation: CASSPVPGARETQYF.

This clone has a single count. V is TRBV5-1 and J is TRBJ1-1; no firm D call. This CDR3 spans 15 amino acids. Trimming left V 0 bases short and J 3 bases short, with 12 bases between. CDR1 is SGHRS, CDR2 YFSETQ, per germline. The CDR3 loop is CASSLVTGSYTEAFF. The CDR3 DNA is TGCGCCAGCAGCTTGGTTACGGGGTCGTACACTGAAGCTTTCTTT.

CDR3 loop: CASSEYHSASPSPLHF. In nucleotides, the CDR3 is TGTGCCAGCAGTGAATACCACTCGGCCAGTCCCTCACCCCTCCACTTT. This chain joins TRBV25-1 and TRBJ1-6, with no clear D. V was clipped by 0 bases and J by 10 bases, with 16 bases between them. CDR1 MGHDK and CDR2 SYGVNS come from the germline V gene. CDR3 length equals 16 residues.

V is TRBV7-2 and J is TRBJ2-7; perhaps TRBD1 as D (5 bases). V was trimmed by 1 base and J by 4 bases, leaving 17 bases between them. This CDR3 is built from 16 residues. Germline V gene data show CDR1 as SGHTA and CDR2 as FQGNSA. CDR3 DNA sequence: TGTGCCAGCAGCTTAGTGGCTTTAGGGGTTGCGTACGAGCAGTACTTC. It encodes CASSLVALGVAYEQYF.

V gene TRBV7-2 combines with J gene TRBJ2-1; 11 positions agree with TRBD2. The germline gives CDR1 SGHTA, CDR2 FQGNSA. CDR3 length: 15 residues. Trimming at V came to 5 bases and at J to 7 bases, leaving 7 bases not matched to a gene. The CDR3 region is CASSPTGTSGNEQFF. As DNA, the CDR3 is TGTGCCAGCAGCCCCACCGGGACTAGCGGAAATGAGCAGTTCTTC.